This T cell receptor (beta chain) was obtained from a study of OX40 agonist ivuxolimab in advanced cancers. Study at large: Melanoma, hepatocellular carcinoma, head and neck or renal cell cancer occurred in dose-escalation patients.

Using immunoSEQ multiplex PCR, the repertoire was profiled, and TCRdb retains in-frame clones only, with some absent. The sample consists of approximately 28,000 clones, less than 90% of them appearing once. V shed 4 bases and J 6 bases; nucleotides not matched to a gene: 4. The germline V gene encodes CDR1 WNHNN and CDR2 SYGVQD (reference sequence). The CDR3 is made up of 14 amino acids. This clone has a handful of counts. The V and J genes are TRBV10-1 and TRBJ2-1, with TRBD1 matching over 9 bases. This receptor was obtained from an adult with an advanced solid tumor such as melanoma, head and neck, liver or kidney cancer. The sequencing used CD4+ or CD8+ T cells sorted from blood, collected in a trial of the OX40 agonist ivuxolimab. The CDR3: CASSASDRGNEQFF. CDR3 nucleotide sequence: TGCGCCAGCAGTGCATCGGACAGGGGCAATGAGCAGTTCTTC.